Shown below are 3 T cell receptor beta chains from a single sample sequenced in a study of T cells in Graves' hyperthyroidism and ophthalmopathy. TCR beta CDR3 regions were amplified from RNA. An initial round of RT-PCR targeting the TCR CDR3 relied on the HTBI primer set. Via MiXCR, TCRdb re-called the multiplex PCR reads, giving one row per CDR3 protein. The sample includes 550,000 to 650,000 distinct CDR3 sequences, approximately 15% of them seen just once. Sequenced input: blood. These receptors were taken from a middle-aged woman with Graves' hyperthyroidism.

This clonotype was observed many times. The chain couples TRBV29-1 to TRBJ2-3, with D possibly TRBD2 on 6 matching bases. Deletions cut 4 bases from V and 4 bases from J, with 18 bases between. This CDR3 has 15 residues. Germline V gene lookup returns CDR1 SQVTM and CDR2 ANQGSEA. The CDR3 loop is CSVAPGLDKPDTQYF. DNA of the CDR3: TGCAGCGTTGCCCCGGGACTGGACAAACCAGATACGCAGTATTTT.

The table lists this clonotype with many counts. This CDR3 reads CASSLDRGRTLITYEQYF. The CDR3 nucleotides are TGCGCCAGCAGCTTGGACCGGGGGCGAACACTCATTACCTACGAGCAGTACTTC. The gene calls are TRBV5-1 and TRBJ2-7; D possibly matches TRBD1 or TRBD2 (6 bases each). The ends were cut back, 0 bases at V and 2 bases at J, with 21 bases in the middle. CDR1 is SGHRS and CDR2 is YFSETQ in the germline V gene. The CDR3 covers 18 residues.

The chain uses TRBV20-1 and TRBJ2-1; TRBD2 agrees at 7 bases. Germline loops: CDR1 DFQATT, CDR2 SNEGSKA (reference sequence). J was trimmed by 7 bases and V by 2 bases; bases with no gene match: 8. There are 14 residues in the CDR3. The CDR3 bases are TGCAGTGCTAGACAGGTGACTAGCCTTAATGAGCAGTTCTTC. Protein: CSARQVTSLNEQFF.